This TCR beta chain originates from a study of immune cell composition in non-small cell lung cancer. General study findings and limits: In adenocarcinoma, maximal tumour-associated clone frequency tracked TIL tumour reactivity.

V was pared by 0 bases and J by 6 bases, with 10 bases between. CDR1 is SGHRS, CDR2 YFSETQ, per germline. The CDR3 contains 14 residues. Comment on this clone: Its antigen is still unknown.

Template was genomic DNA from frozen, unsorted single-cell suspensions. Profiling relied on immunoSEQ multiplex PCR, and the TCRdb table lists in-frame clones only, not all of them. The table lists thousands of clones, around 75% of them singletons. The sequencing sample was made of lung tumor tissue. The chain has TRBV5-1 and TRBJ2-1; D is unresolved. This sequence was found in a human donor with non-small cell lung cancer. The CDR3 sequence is CASSLALAGNEQFF. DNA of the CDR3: TGCGCCAGCAGCTTGGCCTTGGCAGGCAATGAGCAGTTCTTC.